Listed below are T cell receptor beta chains from one sample, sequenced in a study of response to subunit inactivated influenza vaccine. MiXCR, applied by TCRdb to the RT-PCR reads, yields one record per CDR3 protein. The sample carries approximately 490,000 distinct CDR3 sequences, roughly 7.9% recorded once. Sequencing used PBMCs from blood, obtained roughly 24 months after vaccination. The receptors were sampled from a man aged 50-75 years who received an inactivated influenza vaccine. Each CDR3 is given with its conserved first and last residue. The order of the fields is D gene, CDR3 length, V gene, clone size, J gene, CDR3 protein, CDR3 DNA. D genes are given only for firm matches. Where a row states a size, it is once, few, many or the class of an expanded clone; other rows omit it.

d_call: NA; cdr3_length: 11; v_call: TRBV2; clone_size: many; j_call: TRBJ2-5; cdr3_aa: CASSVAETQYF; cdr3_nt: TGTGCCAGCAGTGTCGCGGAGACCCAGTACTTC
d_call: NA; cdr3_length: 14; v_call: TRBV20-1; clone_size: NA; j_call: TRBJ2-2; cdr3_aa: CSARGTATLGELFF; cdr3_nt: TGCAGTGCTAGAGGTACCGCGACCCTCGGGGAGCTGTTTTTT
d_call: NA; cdr3_length: 15; v_call: TRBV2; clone_size: NA; j_call: TRBJ2-7; cdr3_aa: CASQVEARYSYEQYF; cdr3_nt: TGTGCCAGTCAAGTGGAGGCCCGGTACTCCTACGAGCAGTACTTC
d_call: NA; cdr3_length: 16; v_call: TRBV20-1; clone_size: NA; j_call: TRBJ2-7; cdr3_aa: CSARDRPGTVAYEQYF; cdr3_nt: TGCAGTGCTAGAGATCGGCCAGGGACCGTAGCCTACGAGCAGTACTTC
d_call: TRBD2; cdr3_length: 15; v_call: TRBV2; clone_size: NA; j_call: TRBJ2-1; cdr3_aa: CASSVMASGRDEQFF; cdr3_nt: TGTGCCAGCAGTGTTATGGCTAGCGGCCGGGATGAGCAGTTCTTC
d_call: NA; cdr3_length: 17; v_call: TRBV6-1; clone_size: NA; j_call: TRBJ2-1; cdr3_aa: CASSQDSQTFSYNEQFF; cdr3_nt: TGTGCCAGCAGCCAGGACTCCCAGACGTTTTCCTACAATGAGCAGTTCTTC
d_call: NA; cdr3_length: 16; v_call: TRBV4-3; clone_size: few; j_call: TRBJ2-1; cdr3_aa: CASSQVWEPSYNEQFF; cdr3_nt: TGCGCCAGCAGCCAAGTTTGGGAGCCCTCCTACAATGAGCAGTTCTTC
d_call: NA; cdr3_length: 16; v_call: TRBV10-3; clone_size: few; j_call: TRBJ1-1; cdr3_aa: CAISEGVGVLNTEAFF; cdr3_nt: TGTGCCATCAGTGAGGGAGTTGGGGTGTTGAACACTGAAGCTTTCTTT
d_call: TRBD1; cdr3_length: 15; v_call: TRBV30; clone_size: NA; j_call: TRBJ2-1; cdr3_aa: CAWSAGQGVYNEQFF; cdr3_nt: TGTGCCTGGAGTGCGGGACAGGGGGTCTACAATGAGCAGTTCTTC
d_call: TRBD1; cdr3_length: 14; v_call: TRBV2; clone_size: many; j_call: TRBJ1-6; cdr3_aa: CASTGEQGLSPLHF; cdr3_nt: TGTGCCAGCACGGGGGAACAGGGGCTCTCACCCCTCCACTTT
d_call: NA; cdr3_length: 14; v_call: TRBV6-1; clone_size: NA; j_call: TRBJ2-1; cdr3_aa: CASSTVLAPDEQFF; cdr3_nt: TGTGCCAGCAGTACGGTTCTAGCGCCCGATGAGCAGTTCTTC
d_call: TRBD1; cdr3_length: 15; v_call: TRBV7-8; clone_size: few; j_call: TRBJ2-3; cdr3_aa: CASSLGQGRSDTQYF; cdr3_nt: TGTGCCAGCAGCTTAGGACAGGGTCGGTCAGATACGCAGTATTTT
d_call: NA; cdr3_length: 14; v_call: TRBV2; clone_size: few; j_call: TRBJ1-2; cdr3_aa: CASSDPDSLYGYTF; cdr3_nt: TGTGCCAGCAGTGATCCGGACTCCCTCTATGGCTACACCTTC
d_call: TRBD1; cdr3_length: 14; v_call: TRBV20-1; clone_size: few; j_call: TRBJ1-3; cdr3_aa: CSAYTGDSGNTIYF; cdr3_nt: TGCAGTGCATATACAGGGGACTCGGGAAACACCATATATTTT
d_call: NA; cdr3_length: 15; v_call: TRBV7-2; clone_size: few; j_call: TRBJ2-7; cdr3_aa: CASSPDLGTGREGYF; cdr3_nt: TGTGCCAGCAGCCCCGACTTAGGGACAGGTCGGGAGGGGTACTTC
d_call: NA; cdr3_length: 14; v_call: TRBV3-1; clone_size: many; j_call: TRBJ2-5; cdr3_aa: CASSQGGGGETQYF; cdr3_nt: TGTGCCAGCAGCCAAGGAGGGGGGGGAGAGACCCAGTACTTC
d_call: NA; cdr3_length: 11; v_call: TRBV6-2/TRBV6-3; clone_size: few; j_call: TRBJ1-1; cdr3_aa: CASSSQGEAFF; cdr3_nt: TGTGCCAGCAGTTCACAGGGTGAAGCTTTCTTT
d_call: NA; cdr3_length: 15; v_call: TRBV6-5; clone_size: many; j_call: TRBJ2-5; cdr3_aa: CASSYSSYGAETQYF; cdr3_nt: TGTGCCAGCAGTTACTCGTCCTATGGGGCAGAGACCCAGTACTTC
d_call: NA; cdr3_length: 13; v_call: TRBV7-8; clone_size: few; j_call: TRBJ2-1; cdr3_aa: CASSSREGDEQFF; cdr3_nt: TGTGCCAGCAGCTCGCGTGAAGGAGATGAGCAGTTCTTC
d_call: TRBD2; cdr3_length: 14; v_call: TRBV20-1; clone_size: NA; j_call: TRBJ2-7; cdr3_aa: CSAAAGLGIYEQYF; cdr3_nt: TGCAGTGCTGCAGCGGGACTAGGGATCTACGAGCAGTACTTC
d_call: NA; cdr3_length: 13; v_call: TRBV10-3; clone_size: few; j_call: TRBJ1-5; cdr3_aa: CAISEAGGGAQHF; cdr3_nt: TGTGCCATCAGTGAAGCCGGGGGGGGAGCCCAGCATTTT
d_call: TRBD1; cdr3_length: 16; v_call: TRBV20-1; clone_size: many; j_call: TRBJ2-5; cdr3_aa: CSARRDRGILQETQYF; cdr3_nt: TGCAGTGCTAGACGGGACAGGGGGATTCTCCAAGAGACCCAGTACTTC
d_call: TRBD1; cdr3_length: 12; v_call: TRBV20-1; clone_size: NA; j_call: TRBJ1-1; cdr3_aa: CSASETGNEAFF; cdr3_nt: TGCAGTGCTAGCGAGACAGGGAATGAAGCTTTCTTT
d_call: NA; cdr3_length: 15; v_call: TRBV20-1; clone_size: NA; j_call: TRBJ2-3; cdr3_aa: CSARQPGFSTDTQYF; cdr3_nt: TGCAGTGCTAGACAACCGGGGTTCAGCACAGATACGCAGTATTTT
d_call: TRBD2; cdr3_length: 17; v_call: TRBV20-1; clone_size: few; j_call: TRBJ2-1; cdr3_aa: CSARDLILTSGSDEQFF; cdr3_nt: TGCAGTGCTAGAGATCTAATTTTGACTAGCGGGAGTGATGAGCAGTTCTTC
d_call: NA; cdr3_length: 14; v_call: TRBV5-1; clone_size: many; j_call: TRBJ2-5; cdr3_aa: CASRTSGVQETQYF; cdr3_nt: TGCGCCAGCCGCACCTCAGGAGTCCAAGAGACCCAGTACTTC
d_call: NA; cdr3_length: 14; v_call: TRBV20-1; clone_size: NA; j_call: TRBJ1-4; cdr3_aa: CSARAQATNEKLFF; cdr3_nt: TGCAGTGCTAGGGCCCAAGCAACTAATGAAAAACTGTTTTTT
d_call: TRBD1; cdr3_length: 15; v_call: TRBV20-1; clone_size: few; j_call: TRBJ2-5; cdr3_aa: CSAKIGTGFRETQYF; cdr3_nt: TGCAGTGCCAAGATCGGGACAGGGTTTCGAGAGACCCAGTACTTC
d_call: NA; cdr3_length: 15; v_call: TRBV5-1; clone_size: NA; j_call: TRBJ2-5; cdr3_aa: CASSLPHERQETQYF; cdr3_nt: TGCGCCAGCAGCTTGCCGCACGAGAGACAAGAGACCCAGTACTTC
d_call: NA; cdr3_length: 13; v_call: TRBV7-2; clone_size: few; j_call: TRBJ1-5; cdr3_aa: CASSLLVYQPQHF; cdr3_nt: TGTGCCAGCAGCTTATTGGTTTATCAGCCCCAGCATTTT
d_call: TRBD2; cdr3_length: 15; v_call: TRBV20-1; clone_size: few; j_call: TRBJ2-3; cdr3_aa: CSARGLASSPDTQYF; cdr3_nt: TGCAGTGCTCGGGGACTAGCATCGTCCCCAGATACGCAGTATTTT
d_call: TRBD1; cdr3_length: 15; v_call: TRBV14; clone_size: few; j_call: TRBJ2-7; cdr3_aa: CASSPTGGFSYEQYF; cdr3_nt: TGTGCCAGCAGCCCGACAGGGGGATTCTCCTACGAGCAGTACTTC
d_call: TRBD1; cdr3_length: 14; v_call: TRBV5-1; clone_size: many; j_call: TRBJ1-1; cdr3_aa: CASSSGGGNTEAFF; cdr3_nt: TGCGCCAGCAGCTCAGGGGGCGGAAACACTGAAGCTTTCTTT
d_call: NA; cdr3_length: 12; v_call: TRBV4-2; clone_size: few; j_call: TRBJ1-5; cdr3_aa: CASSQDREPQHF; cdr3_nt: TGTGCCAGCAGCCAAGATCGGGAGCCCCAGCATTTT
d_call: NA; cdr3_length: 14; v_call: TRBV20-1; clone_size: few; j_call: TRBJ1-1; cdr3_aa: CSAGSAYPNTEAFF; cdr3_nt: TGCAGTGCCGGATCCGCTTACCCTAACACTGAAGCTTTCTTT
d_call: TRBD2; cdr3_length: 14; v_call: TRBV20-1; clone_size: NA; j_call: TRBJ2-3; cdr3_aa: CSATSGGAADTQYF; cdr3_nt: TGCAGTGCCACAAGCGGGGGGGCCGCAGATACGCAGTATTTT
d_call: NA; cdr3_length: 15; v_call: TRBV5-8; clone_size: few; j_call: TRBJ2-1; cdr3_aa: CASSPTRSPYNEQFF; cdr3_nt: TGTGCCAGCAGCCCGACTAGGTCCCCTTACAATGAGCAGTTCTTC
d_call: TRBD1; cdr3_length: 15; v_call: TRBV5-1; clone_size: many; j_call: TRBJ2-1; cdr3_aa: CASRPFSGTVNEQFF; cdr3_nt: TGCGCCAGCAGGCCCTTTTCCGGGACAGTCAACGAGCAGTTCTTC
d_call: TRBD2; cdr3_length: 15; v_call: TRBV30; clone_size: many; j_call: TRBJ2-7; cdr3_aa: CAWSATSGTPYEQYF; cdr3_nt: TGTGCCTGGAGTGCGACTAGCGGGACTCCCTACGAGCAGTACTTC
d_call: TRBD1; cdr3_length: 13; v_call: TRBV27; clone_size: many; j_call: TRBJ2-7; cdr3_aa: CASSTPRGSEQYF; cdr3_nt: TGTGCCAGCAGCACACCCAGGGGGTCCGAGCAGTACTTC
d_call: TRBD1; cdr3_length: 18; v_call: TRBV25-1; clone_size: NA; j_call: TRBJ1-1; cdr3_aa: CASSEYATGGSLNTEAFF; cdr3_nt: TGTGCCAGCAGTGAATATGCAACAGGGGGGAGCCTGAACACTGAAGCTTTCTTT
d_call: TRBD1; cdr3_length: 15; v_call: TRBV5-1; clone_size: many; j_call: TRBJ2-3; cdr3_aa: CASSLADRGTDTQYF; cdr3_nt: TGCGCCAGCAGCTTGGCCGACAGGGGCACAGATACGCAGTATTTT
d_call: TRBD2; cdr3_length: 15; v_call: TRBV12-3/TRBV12-4; clone_size: many; j_call: TRBJ2-4; cdr3_aa: CASSRLAGGLNIQYF; cdr3_nt: TGTGCCAGCAGTCGACTAGCGGGGGGCCTAAACATTCAGTACTTC
d_call: NA; cdr3_length: 15; v_call: TRBV27; clone_size: NA; j_call: TRBJ1-1; cdr3_aa: CASSLVRAGGTEAFF; cdr3_nt: TGTGCCAGCAGTTTAGTCAGGGCCGGGGGCACTGAAGCTTTCTTT
d_call: NA; cdr3_length: 14; v_call: TRBV7-2; clone_size: NA; j_call: TRBJ1-1; cdr3_aa: CASSLYSSNTEAFF; cdr3_nt: TGTGCCAGCAGCCTCTATAGTTCCAACACTGAAGCTTTCTTT
d_call: TRBD2; cdr3_length: 14; v_call: TRBV6-2/TRBV6-3; clone_size: few; j_call: TRBJ2-7; cdr3_aa: CASSYLGGSYEQYF; cdr3_nt: TGTGCCAGCAGTTATTTAGGCGGGAGCTACGAGCAGTACTTC
d_call: NA; cdr3_length: 13; v_call: TRBV6-5; clone_size: many; j_call: TRBJ1-4; cdr3_aa: CASSWSGMEKLFF; cdr3_nt: TGTGCCAGCAGTTGGTCCGGCATGGAAAAACTGTTTTTT
d_call: TRBD1; cdr3_length: 14; v_call: TRBV30; clone_size: NA; j_call: TRBJ2-7; cdr3_aa: CAWSPGTGGGEQYF; cdr3_nt: TGTGCCTGGAGTCCGGGGACAGGGGGTGGCGAGCAGTACTTC
d_call: TRBD1; cdr3_length: 16; v_call: TRBV27; clone_size: few; j_call: TRBJ2-2; cdr3_aa: CASSLIVGQGTGELFF; cdr3_nt: TGTGCCAGCAGTTTGATTGTGGGACAGGGGACCGGGGAGCTGTTTTTT
d_call: NA; cdr3_length: 13; v_call: TRBV7-8; clone_size: few; j_call: TRBJ2-1; cdr3_aa: CASSLPLRNEQFF; cdr3_nt: TGTGCCAGCAGCTTACCGTTGAGGAATGAGCAGTTCTTC
d_call: TRBD1; cdr3_length: 12; v_call: TRBV6-6; clone_size: NA; j_call: TRBJ2-7; cdr3_aa: CATWTGAYEQYF; cdr3_nt: TGTGCCACCTGGACAGGGGCCTACGAGCAGTACTTC
d_call: NA; cdr3_length: 15; v_call: TRBV4-3; clone_size: many; j_call: TRBJ2-4; cdr3_aa: CASSQAPGTLNIQYF; cdr3_nt: TGCGCCAGCAGCCAAGCACCGGGGACGCTAAACATTCAGTACTTC
d_call: NA; cdr3_length: 15; v_call: TRBV7-2; clone_size: few; j_call: TRBJ1-3; cdr3_aa: CASSPKPSSGNTIYF; cdr3_nt: TGTGCCAGCAGCCCGAAACCCTCCTCTGGAAACACCATATATTTT
d_call: NA; cdr3_length: 13; v_call: TRBV20-1; clone_size: NA; j_call: TRBJ2-3; cdr3_aa: CSAIPGGTDTQYF; cdr3_nt: TGCAGTGCTATTCCGGGGGGCACAGATACGCAGTATTTT
d_call: TRBD1; cdr3_length: 14; v_call: TRBV29-1; clone_size: few; j_call: TRBJ1-1; cdr3_aa: CSVTRGARNTEAFF; cdr3_nt: TGCAGCGTTACCAGGGGGGCCAGGAACACTGAAGCTTTCTTT
d_call: NA; cdr3_length: 15; v_call: TRBV30; clone_size: NA; j_call: TRBJ1-6; cdr3_aa: CAWSVVGQYNSPLHF; cdr3_nt: TGTGCCTGGAGTGTCGTGGGACAATATAATTCACCCCTCCACTTT
d_call: TRBD1; cdr3_length: 13; v_call: TRBV20-1; clone_size: many; j_call: TRBJ1-1; cdr3_aa: CSARRGRDTEAFF; cdr3_nt: TGCAGTGCTAGAAGGGGGCGCGACACTGAAGCTTTCTTT